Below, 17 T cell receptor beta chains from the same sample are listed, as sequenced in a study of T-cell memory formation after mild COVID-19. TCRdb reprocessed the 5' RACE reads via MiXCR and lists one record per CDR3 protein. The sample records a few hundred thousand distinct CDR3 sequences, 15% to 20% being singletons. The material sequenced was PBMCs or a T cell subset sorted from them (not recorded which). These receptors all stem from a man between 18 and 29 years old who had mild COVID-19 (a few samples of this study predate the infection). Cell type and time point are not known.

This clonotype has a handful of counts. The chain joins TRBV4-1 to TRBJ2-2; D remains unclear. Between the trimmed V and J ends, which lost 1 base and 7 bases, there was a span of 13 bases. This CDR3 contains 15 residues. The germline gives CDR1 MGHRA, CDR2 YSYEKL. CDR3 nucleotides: TGCGCCAGCAGCCAAGTCCGACTCCGCGTCGGGGAGCTGTTTTTT. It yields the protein CASSQVRLRVGELFF.

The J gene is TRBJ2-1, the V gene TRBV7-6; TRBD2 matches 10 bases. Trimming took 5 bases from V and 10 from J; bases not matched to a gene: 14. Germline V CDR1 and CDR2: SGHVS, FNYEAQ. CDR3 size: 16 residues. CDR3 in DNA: TGTGCCAGCAGCCCGGCCGGGACTAGCGCTATTGGGGAGCAGTTCTTC. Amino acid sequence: CASSPAGTSAIGEQFF.

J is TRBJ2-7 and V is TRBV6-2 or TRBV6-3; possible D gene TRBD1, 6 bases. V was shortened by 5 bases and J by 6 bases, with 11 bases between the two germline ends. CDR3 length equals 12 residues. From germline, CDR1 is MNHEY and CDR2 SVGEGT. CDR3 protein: CASSRTGLEQYV. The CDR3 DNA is TGTGCCAGCAGTCGAACAGGGCTCGAGCAGTACGTC.

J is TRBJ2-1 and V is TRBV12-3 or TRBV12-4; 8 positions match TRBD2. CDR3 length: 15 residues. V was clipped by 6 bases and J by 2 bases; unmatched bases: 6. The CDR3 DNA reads TGTGCCAGCAGGGTCAAGCGGGGGACCTACAATGAGCAGTTCTTC. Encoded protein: CASRVKRGTYNEQFF.

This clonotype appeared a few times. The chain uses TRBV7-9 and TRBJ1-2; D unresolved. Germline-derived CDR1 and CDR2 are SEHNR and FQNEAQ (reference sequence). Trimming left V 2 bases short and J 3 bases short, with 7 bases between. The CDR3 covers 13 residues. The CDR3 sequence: CASSLYFDYGYTF. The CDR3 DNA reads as TGTGCCAGCAGCTTATATTTCGACTATGGCTACACCTTC.

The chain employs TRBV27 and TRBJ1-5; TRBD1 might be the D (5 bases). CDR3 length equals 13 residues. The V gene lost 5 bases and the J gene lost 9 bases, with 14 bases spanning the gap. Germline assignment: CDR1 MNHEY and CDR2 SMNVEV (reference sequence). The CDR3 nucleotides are TGTGCCAGCAGTGAGGCCGGGGGGGGGCCCCAGCATTTT. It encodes CASSEAGGGPQHF.

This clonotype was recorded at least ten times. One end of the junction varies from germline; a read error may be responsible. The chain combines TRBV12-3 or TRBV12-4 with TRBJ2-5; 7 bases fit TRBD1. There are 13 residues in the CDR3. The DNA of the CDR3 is TGCGCCAGCAGCTTCCCAGGGGGAGAGACCCAGTACTTC. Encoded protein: CASSFPGGETQYF.

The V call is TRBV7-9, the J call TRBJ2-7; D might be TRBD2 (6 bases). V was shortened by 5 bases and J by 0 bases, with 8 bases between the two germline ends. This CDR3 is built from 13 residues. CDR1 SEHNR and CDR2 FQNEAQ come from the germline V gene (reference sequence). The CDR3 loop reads CASSRDFSYEQYF. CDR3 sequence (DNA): TGTGCCAGCAGCCGGGACTTCTCCTACGAGCAGTACTTC.

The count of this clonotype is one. CDR3 nucleotides: TGTGCCAGCTCACCAGTGCTAGACAATGAGCAGTTCTTC. It codes for CASSPVLDNEQFF. This chain connects TRBV18 to TRBJ2-1; no firm D call. Trimming pared 2 bases from V and 5 bases from J, leaving 7 bases between. CDR3 length equals 13 residues. Germline lookup yields CDR1 KGHSH and CDR2 LQKENI.

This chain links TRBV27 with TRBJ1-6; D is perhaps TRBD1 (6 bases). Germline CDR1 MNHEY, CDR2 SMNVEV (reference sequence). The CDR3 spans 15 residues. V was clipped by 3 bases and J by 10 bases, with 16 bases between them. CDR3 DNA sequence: TGTGCCAGCAGTTTGTGGGGGCGCCTTTGGTCACCCCTCCACTTT. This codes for CASSLWGRLWSPLHF.

CDR3 sequence (DNA): TGCGCCAGCAGCCTAGTTACGACAGATAATTCACCCCTCCACTTT. As protein: CASSLVTTDNSPLHF. The chain carries TRBV4-3 and TRBJ1-6; tentative D call: TRBD1 (5 bases). The germline V gene has CDR1 LGHNA and CDR2 YSLEER. Trimming pared 4 bases from V and 5 bases from J, leaving 12 bases between. This CDR3 spans 15 amino acids.

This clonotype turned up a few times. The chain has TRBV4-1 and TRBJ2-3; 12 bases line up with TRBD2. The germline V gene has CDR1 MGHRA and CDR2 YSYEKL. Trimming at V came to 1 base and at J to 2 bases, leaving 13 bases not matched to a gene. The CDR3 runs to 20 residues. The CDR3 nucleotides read TGCGCCAGCAGCCAAGTGACTCTAGCGGGGGGGAAGCACCCCACAGATACGCAGTATTTT. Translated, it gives CASSQVTLAGGKHPTDTQYF.

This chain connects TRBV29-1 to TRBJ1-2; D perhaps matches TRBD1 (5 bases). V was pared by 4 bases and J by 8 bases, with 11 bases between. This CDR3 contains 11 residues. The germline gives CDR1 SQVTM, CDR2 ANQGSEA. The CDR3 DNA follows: TGCAGCGTTGTGACAGTCGGGGGCTACACCTTC. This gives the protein CSVVTVGGYTF.

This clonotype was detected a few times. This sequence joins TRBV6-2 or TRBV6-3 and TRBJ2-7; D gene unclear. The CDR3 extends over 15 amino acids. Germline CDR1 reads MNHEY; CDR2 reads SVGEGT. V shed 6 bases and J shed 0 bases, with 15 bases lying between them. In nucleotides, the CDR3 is TGTGCCAGCAGCCCCGTCAGAGGTTCCTCCTACGAGCAGTACGTC. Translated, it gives CASSPVRGSSYEQYV.

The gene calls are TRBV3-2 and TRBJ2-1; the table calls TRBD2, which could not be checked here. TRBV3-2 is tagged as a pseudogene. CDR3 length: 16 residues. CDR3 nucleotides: TGTGCCAGCAGTGGGACCCAGCGGGGGGAAAAGGATGAGCAGTTCTTC. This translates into CASSGTQRGEKDEQFF.

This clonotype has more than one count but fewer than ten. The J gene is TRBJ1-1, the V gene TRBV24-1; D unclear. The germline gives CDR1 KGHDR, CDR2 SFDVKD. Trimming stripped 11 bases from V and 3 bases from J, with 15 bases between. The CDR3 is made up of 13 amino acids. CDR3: CANHSERDTEAFF. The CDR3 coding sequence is TGTGCCAACCACAGTGAACGGGACACTGAAGCTTTCTTT.

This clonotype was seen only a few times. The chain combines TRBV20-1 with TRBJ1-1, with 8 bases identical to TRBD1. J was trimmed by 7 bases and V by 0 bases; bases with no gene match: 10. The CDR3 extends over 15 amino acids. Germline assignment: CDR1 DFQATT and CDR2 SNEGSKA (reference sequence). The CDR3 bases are TGCAGTGCTAGAGATTTTGACAGGGGAGGTGGTGAAGCTTTCTTT. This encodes CSARDFDRGGGEAFF.